One T cell receptor beta chain is described in this entry. Per the germline V gene, CDR1 is MGHRA and CDR2 is YSYEKL. Between the trimmed V and J ends, which lost 3 bases and 2 bases, there was a span of 13 bases. The CDR3 loop spans 16 amino acids. Method: immunoSEQ multiplex PCR; TCRdb's copy keeps in-frame clones and lacks some. Here the sample spans just over 150,000 clones, 80% being singletons. The source of the sample is a study of blood T cell repertoires in COVID-19. The receptor was isolated from a man in his fifties or sixties with acute or convalescent COVID-19. Sequencing was performed on peripheral blood. V gene TRBV4-1 combines with J gene TRBJ2-2; D perhaps matches TRBD2 (5 bases). Here the CDR3 DNA reads TGCGCCAGCAGCCATGCCCCCGGGGATAACACCGGGGAGCTGTTTTTT. As protein: CASSHAPGDNTGELFF.